This T cell receptor (beta chain) was identified in a study of OX40 agonist ivuxolimab in advanced cancers. Study background: At 0.01 to 10 mg/kg, ivuxolimab was administered intravenously to patients every 2 weeks. Study results and caveats: The mean number of expanded clones was higher in CD8+ T cells than in CD4+.

Sequencing used immunoSEQ multiplex PCR; TCRdb keeps in-frame clones, though not all of them. The repertoire includes roughly 53,000 clones, 85% to 90% of them detected once, and around 5% sits in the top ten. The CDR3 sequence is 15 residues long. Germline CDR1 reads SGDLS; CDR2 reads YYNGEE. Trimming cost V 6 bases and J 4 bases; bases outside gene matches: 7. Autoimmune disease history or systemic immunosuppression disqualified patients. Cycle 7 day 1, cycle 4 day 1, and baseline were the timepoints at which blood was sampled. As concerns this clone: Its antigen is unidentified.

This chain joins TRBV9 and TRBJ2-3; 11 nucleotides line up with TRBD2. The source is an adult with an advanced solid tumor such as melanoma, head and neck, liver or kidney cancer. Sequencing was performed on CD4+ or CD8+ T cells sorted from blood, taken in a trial of the OX40 agonist ivuxolimab. Written as DNA, the CDR3 is TGTGCCAGCACCCCAGGACTAGCGGGTTCAGATACGCAGTATTTT. This gives the protein CASTPGLAGSDTQYF.